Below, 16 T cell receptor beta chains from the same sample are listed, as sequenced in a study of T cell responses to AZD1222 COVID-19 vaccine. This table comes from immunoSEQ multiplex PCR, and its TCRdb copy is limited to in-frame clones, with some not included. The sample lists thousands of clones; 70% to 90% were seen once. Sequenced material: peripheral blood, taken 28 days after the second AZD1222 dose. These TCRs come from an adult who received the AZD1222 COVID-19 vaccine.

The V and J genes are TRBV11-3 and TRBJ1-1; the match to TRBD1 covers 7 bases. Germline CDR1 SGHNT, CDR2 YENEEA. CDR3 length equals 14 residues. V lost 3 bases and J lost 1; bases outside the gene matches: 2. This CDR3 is CASSFRTGNTEAFF. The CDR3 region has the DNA TGTGCCAGCAGCTTCAGGACAGGGAACACTGAAGCTTTCTTT. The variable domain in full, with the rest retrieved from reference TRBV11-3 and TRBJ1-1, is EAGVVQSPRYKIIEKKQPVAFWCNPISGHNTLYWYLQNLGQGPELLIRYENEEAVDDSQLPKDRFSAERLKGVDSTLKIQPAELGDSAVYLCASSFRTGNTEAFFGQGTRLTVV.

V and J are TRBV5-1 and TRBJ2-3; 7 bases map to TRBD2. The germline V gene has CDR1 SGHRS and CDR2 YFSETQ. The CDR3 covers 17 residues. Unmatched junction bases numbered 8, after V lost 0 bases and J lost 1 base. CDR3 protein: CASSLEGSGHGTDTQYF. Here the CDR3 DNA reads TGCGCCAGCAGCTTGGAGGGTAGCGGGCATGGCACAGATACGCAGTATTTT.

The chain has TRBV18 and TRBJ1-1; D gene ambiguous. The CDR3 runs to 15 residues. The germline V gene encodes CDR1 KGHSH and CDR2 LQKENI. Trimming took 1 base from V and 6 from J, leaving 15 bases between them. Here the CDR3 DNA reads TGTGCCAGCTCACCACAGGGTACGGCTTTTGCTGAAGCTTTCTTT. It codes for CASSPQGTAFAEAFF.

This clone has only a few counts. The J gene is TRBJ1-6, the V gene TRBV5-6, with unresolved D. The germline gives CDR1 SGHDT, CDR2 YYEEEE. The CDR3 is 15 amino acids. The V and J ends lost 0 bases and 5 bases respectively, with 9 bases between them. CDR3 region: CASSLGRRNNSPLHF. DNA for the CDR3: TGTGCCAGCAGCTTGGGGCGCAGGAATAATTCACCCCTCCACTTT.

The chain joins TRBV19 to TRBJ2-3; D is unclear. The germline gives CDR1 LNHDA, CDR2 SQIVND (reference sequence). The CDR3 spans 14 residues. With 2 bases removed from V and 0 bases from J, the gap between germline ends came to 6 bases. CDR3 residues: CASSIQESTDTQYF. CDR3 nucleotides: TGTGCCAGTAGTATACAGGAGAGCACAGATACGCAGTATTTT.

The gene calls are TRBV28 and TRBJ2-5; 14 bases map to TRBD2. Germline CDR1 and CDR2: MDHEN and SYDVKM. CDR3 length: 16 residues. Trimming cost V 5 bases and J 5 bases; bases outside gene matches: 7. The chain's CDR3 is CASSPGLAGVRETQYF. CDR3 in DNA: TGTGCCAGCAGTCCGGGACTAGCGGGAGTCAGGGAGACCCAGTACTTC. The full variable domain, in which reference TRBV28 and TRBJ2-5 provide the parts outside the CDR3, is DVKVTQSSRYLVKRTGEKVFLECVQDMDHENMFWYRQDPGLGLRLIYFSYDVKMKEKGDIPEGYSVSREKKERFSLILESASTNQTSMYLCASSPGLAGVRETQYFGPGTRLLVL.

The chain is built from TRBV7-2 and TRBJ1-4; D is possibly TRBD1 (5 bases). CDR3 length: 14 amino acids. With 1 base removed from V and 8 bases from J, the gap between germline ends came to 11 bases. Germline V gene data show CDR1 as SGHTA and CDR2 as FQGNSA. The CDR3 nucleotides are TGTGCCAGCAGCTTAGGGGACCTTAGGGAAAAACTGTTTTTT. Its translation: CASSLGDLREKLFF.

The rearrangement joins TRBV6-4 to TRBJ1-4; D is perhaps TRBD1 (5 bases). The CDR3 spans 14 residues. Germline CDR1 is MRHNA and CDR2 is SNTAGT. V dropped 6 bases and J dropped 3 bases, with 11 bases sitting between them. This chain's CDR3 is CASSETASNEKLFF. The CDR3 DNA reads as TGTGCCAGCAGCGAGACAGCCTCTAATGAAAAACTGTTTTTT.

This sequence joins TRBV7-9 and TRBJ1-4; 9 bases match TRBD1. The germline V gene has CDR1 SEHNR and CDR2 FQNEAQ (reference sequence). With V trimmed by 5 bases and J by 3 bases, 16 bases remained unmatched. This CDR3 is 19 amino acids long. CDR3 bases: TGTGCCAGCAGCGATGCTACCGGACAGGGGTATCAATCTAATGAAAAACTGTTTTTT. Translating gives CASSDATGQGYQSNEKLFF.

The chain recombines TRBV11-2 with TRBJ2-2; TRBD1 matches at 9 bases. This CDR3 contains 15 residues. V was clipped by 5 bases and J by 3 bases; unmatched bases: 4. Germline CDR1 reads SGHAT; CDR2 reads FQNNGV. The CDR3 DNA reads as TGTGCCAGCAGCCCCGGGACAGGGTACACCGGGGAGCTGTTTTTT. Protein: CASSPGTGYTGELFF.

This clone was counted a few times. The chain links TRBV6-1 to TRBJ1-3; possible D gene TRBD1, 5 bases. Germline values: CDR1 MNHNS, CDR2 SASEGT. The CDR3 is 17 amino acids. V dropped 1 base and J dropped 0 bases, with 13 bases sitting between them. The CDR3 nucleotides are TGTGCCAGCAGTGAAGTCTGGGGCCAGCGCTCTGGAAACACCATATATTTT. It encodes CASSEVWGQRSGNTIYF.

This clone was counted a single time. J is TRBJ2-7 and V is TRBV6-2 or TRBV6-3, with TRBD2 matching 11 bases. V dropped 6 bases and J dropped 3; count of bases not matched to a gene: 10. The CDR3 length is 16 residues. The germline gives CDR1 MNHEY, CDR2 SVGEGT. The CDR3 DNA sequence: TGTGCCAGCAGCGACCTACCTAGCGGGAGGAACTACGAGCAGTACGTC. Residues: CASSDLPSGRNYEQYV.

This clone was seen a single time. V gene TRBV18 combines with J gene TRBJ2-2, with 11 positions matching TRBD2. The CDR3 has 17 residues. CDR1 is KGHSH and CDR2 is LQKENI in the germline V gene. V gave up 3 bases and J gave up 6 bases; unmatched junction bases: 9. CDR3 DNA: TGTGCCAGCTCACCTTCCACTAGCGGGAGTATGGCCGGGGAGCTGTTTTTT. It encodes CASSPSTSGSMAGELFF. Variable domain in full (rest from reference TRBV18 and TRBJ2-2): NAGVMQNPRHLVRRRGQEARLRCSPMKGHSHVYWYRQLPEEGLKFMVYLQKENIIDESGMPKERFSAEFPKEGPSILRIQQVVRGDSAAYFCASSPSTSGSMAGELFFGEGSRLTVL.

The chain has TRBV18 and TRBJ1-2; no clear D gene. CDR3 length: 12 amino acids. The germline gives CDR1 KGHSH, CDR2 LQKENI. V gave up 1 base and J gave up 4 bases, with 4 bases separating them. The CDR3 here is CASSPQGYGYTF. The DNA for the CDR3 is TGTGCCAGCTCACCACAGGGCTATGGCTACACCTTC.

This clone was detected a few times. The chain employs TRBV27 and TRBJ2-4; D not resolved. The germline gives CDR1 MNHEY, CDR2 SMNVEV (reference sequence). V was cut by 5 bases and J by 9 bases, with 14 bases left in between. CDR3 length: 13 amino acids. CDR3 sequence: CASSTALMSIQYF. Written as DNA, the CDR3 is TGTGCCAGCAGTACCGCCCTTATGAGCATTCAGTACTTC.

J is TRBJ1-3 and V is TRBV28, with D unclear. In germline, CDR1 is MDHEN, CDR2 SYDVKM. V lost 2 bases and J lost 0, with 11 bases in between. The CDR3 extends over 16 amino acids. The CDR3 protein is CASSLKRVFSGNTIYF. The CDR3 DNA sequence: TGTGCCAGCAGTTTAAAACGGGTCTTCTCTGGAAACACCATATATTTT.